A single sample is the source of the 24 T cell receptor beta chains below, sequenced in a study of blood T cells in healthy people across ages. Combining a sample-barcoded 5' primer with a J-beta primer mix, a second PCR ran for roughly 6 to 12 cycles. TCRdb analysed the 5' RACE reads with MiXCR anew, one entry per CDR3 protein. The sample shows some 930,000 distinct CDR3 sequences, about 28% of them seen only once. These data also featured in a second study, about T cells of mothers and their children.

What was sequenced was blood. These receptors all stem from a woman aged 40 to 49 in good health.

This clonotype was picked up many times. The junction and the germline gene differ at one end; a read error may be behind it. The chain is built from TRBV7-7 and TRBJ1-2, with D unclear. CDR1 is SSHAT and CDR2 is FNYEAQ in the germline V gene (reference sequence). The CDR3 contains 12 residues. This chain's CDR3 is CASSLGLGGYTF. The CDR3 coding sequence is TGTGCTAGCAGCCTCGGACTAGGTGGCTACACCTTC. Filled out from reference TRBV7-7 and TRBJ1-2, the complete variable domain reads GAGVSQSPRYKVTKRGQDVTLRCDPISSHATLYWYQQALGQGPEFLTYFNYEAQPDKSGLPSDRFSAERPEGSISTLTIQRTEQRDSAMYRCASSLGLGGYTFGSGTRLTVV.

The table lists this clonotype with many counts. V and J are TRBV7-2 and TRBJ2-7; TRBD2 matches at 14 bases. There are 19 residues in the CDR3. The V gene's germline CDR1 is SGHTA and CDR2 FQGNSA. After removal of 5 bases from V and 0 bases from J, the junction contained 12 bases not matched to a gene. The CDR3 nucleotides are TGTGCCAGCAGCGTAAGACTAGCGGGGGGGCAGGTCAGCTCCTACGAGCAGTACTTC. Protein product: CASSVRLAGGQVSSYEQYF.

The CDR3 is CSARDANSPTLYNEQFF. CDR3 nucleotide sequence: TGCAGTGCTAGAGATGCCAACTCCCCGACACTCTACAATGAGCAGTTCTTC. The rearrangement uses TRBV20-1 and TRBJ2-1; D gene ambiguous. Per the germline V gene, CDR1 is DFQATT and CDR2 is SNEGSKA (reference sequence). The V and J ends lost 0 bases and 3 bases respectively, with 18 bases between them. This CDR3 comprises 17 residues.

This chain's CDR3 is CASSRGLSDLAKNIQYF. The CDR3 coding sequence is TGTGCCAGCAGCCGTGGACTGTCGGACTTAGCCAAAAACATTCAGTACTTC. This chain uses TRBV3-1 with TRBJ2-4, with D maybe TRBD2 (5 bases). With 4 bases removed from V and 0 bases from J, the gap between germline ends came to 16 bases. Germline CDR1 reads LGHDT; CDR2 reads YNNKEL (reference sequence). The length of the CDR3 is 17 residues. The full variable domain, completed using reference TRBV3-1 and TRBJ2-4, is DTAVSQTPKYLVTQMGNDKSIKCEQNLGHDTMYWYKQDSKKFLKIMFSYNNKELIINETVPNRFSPKSPDKAHLNLHINSLELGDSAVYFCASSRGLSDLAKNIQYFGAGTRLSVL.

The rearrangement uses TRBV7-2 and TRBJ1-4, with D perhaps TRBD1 (6 bases). The CDR3 loop spans 13 amino acids. CDR1 SGHTA and CDR2 FQGNSA come from the germline V gene. V dropped 6 bases and J dropped 6 bases, with 11 bases sitting between them. CDR3 bases: TGTGCCAGCAGATGGGACACGGATGAAAAACTGTTTTTT. The encoded protein is CASRWDTDEKLFF.

This clonotype occurred a few times. The chain has TRBV20-1 and TRBJ2-7; tentatively, D is TRBD2 (7 bases). The germline CDR1 and CDR2 sequences are DFQATT and SNEGSKA (reference sequence). The V end was cut by 0 bases, the J end by 8 bases, with 17 bases between. The CDR3 is 14 amino acids. CDR3 sequence (DNA): TGCAGTGCTAGAGAAGGGGGGGGGCATTTCCAGCAGTACTTC. Encoded protein: CSAREGGGHFQQYF.

This clonotype showed up just a few times. The chain recombines TRBV7-9 with TRBJ1-5; D might be TRBD1 (6 bases). Germline CDR1 reads SEHNR; CDR2 reads FQNEAQ (reference sequence). Trimming took 5 bases from V and 7 from J, leaving 18 bases between them. CDR3 length: 15 amino acids. The CDR3 nucleotides read TGTGCCAGCAGCCCTTCCGGACAGTATCTCCAGCCCCAGCATTTT. Amino acids: CASSPSGQYLQPQHF. Drawing the rest from reference TRBV7-9 and TRBJ1-5, the complete variable domain is DTGVSQNPRHKITKRGQNVTFRCDPISEHNRLYWYRQTLGQGPEFLTYFQNEAQLEKSRLLSDRFSAERPKGSFSTLEIQRTEQGDSAMYLCASSPSGQYLQPQHFGDGTRLSIL.

V gene TRBV28 combines with J gene TRBJ2-5, with 9 nucleotides matching TRBD1. V dropped 4 bases and J dropped 11; count of bases not matched to a gene: 14. Germline V lookup: CDR1 MDHEN, CDR2 SYDVKM. The CDR3 is made up of 15 amino acids. As DNA, the CDR3 is TGTGCCAGCAGTTGGGGACAGGGTACCTACAATGAGCAGTACTTC. Protein product: CASSWGQGTYNEQYF.

This clonotype was seen a handful of times. This chain joins TRBV7-2 and TRBJ1-4; 8 positions match TRBD1. The length of the CDR3 is 15 residues. V shed 4 bases and J 6 bases; nucleotides not matched to a gene: 7. The germline V gene has CDR1 SGHTA and CDR2 FQGNSA. The CDR3 DNA reads TGTGCCAGCAGCTCAAGACAGGGGTCGTATGAAAAACTGTTTTTT. Protein product: CASSSRQGSYEKLFF. The whole variable domain, filled in from reference TRBV7-2 and TRBJ1-4, reads GAGVSQSPSNKVTEKGKDVELRCDPISGHTALYWYRQSLGQGLEFLIYFQGNSAPDKSGLPSDRFSAERTGGSVSTLTIQRTQQEDSAVYLCASSSRQGSYEKLFFGSGTQLSVL.

The table lists this clonotype with many counts. V is TRBV28 and J is TRBJ2-5, with D possibly TRBD1 on 6 matching bases. There are 15 residues in the CDR3. V dropped 6 bases and J dropped 1 base, with 15 bases sitting between them. CDR1 and CDR2 (germline): MDHEN, SYDVKM. CDR3 residues: CASSKNRVLQETQYF. CDR3 DNA sequence: TGTGCCAGCAGCAAGAACAGGGTCCTCCAAGAGACCCAGTACTTC.

About this clonotype: This sequence may be a read error, since a much larger clone differs from it by one base. V and J are TRBV12-3 or TRBV12-4 and TRBJ2-1; 8 positions match TRBD2. The CDR3 is 16 amino acids. Trimming at V came to 11 bases and at J to 6 bases, leaving 18 bases not matched to a gene. The CDR3 DNA sequence: TGTGCCCGCGTGCACTTTCGGGGGGGCCTGGTCAATGAGCAGTTCTTC. Translating it yields CARVHFRGGLVNEQFF.

J is TRBJ1-5 and V is TRBV28; D gene ambiguous. The CDR3 extends over 15 amino acids. The germline V gene has CDR1 MDHEN and CDR2 SYDVKM. V gave up 2 bases and J gave up 2 bases, with 10 bases separating them. CDR3 sequence reads: CASSLTVAGNQPQHF. In DNA form, the CDR3 reads TGTGCCAGCAGTTTAACAGTAGCGGGCAATCAGCCCCAGCATTTT.

This clonotype showed up many times. The chain links TRBV29-1 to TRBJ1-2, with D possibly being TRBD1 (6 bases). Germline CDR1 SQVTM, CDR2 ANQGSEA. V lost 7 bases to trimming and J lost 4 bases, with 10 bases between them. This CDR3 is 11 amino acids long. CDR3 loop: CSGGQRYGYTF. In DNA form, the CDR3 reads TGCAGCGGTGGACAGCGCTATGGCTACACCTTC.

There are a few counts of this clonotype. V is TRBV18 and J is TRBJ2-1, with 8 bases matching TRBD1. This CDR3 is 13 amino acids long. The germline CDR1 and CDR2 sequences are KGHSH and LQKENI. J was trimmed by 8 bases and V by 5 bases; bases with no gene match: 5. The CDR3 loop is CASSKDRDDEQFF. CDR3 in DNA: TGTGCCAGCTCAAAGGACAGGGACGATGAGCAGTTCTTC.

This clonotype occurred a few times. The J gene is TRBJ2-5, the V gene TRBV29-1; the match to TRBD1 covers 8 bases. The CDR3 has 17 amino acids. Trimming at V came to 0 bases and at J to 5 bases, leaving 14 bases not matched to a gene. Germline CDR1 reads SQVTM; CDR2 reads ANQGSEA. In DNA form, the CDR3 reads TGCAGCGTTGAAGATGGAAGGCAGGGGGCGGCGAGGGAGACCCAGTACTTC. Translating gives CSVEDGRQGAARETQYF.

The rearrangement joins TRBV30 to TRBJ2-1; maybe TRBD2 (5 bases). V lost 0 bases to trimming and J lost 0 bases, with 12 bases between them. CDR1 is GTSNPN and CDR2 is SVGIG in the germline V gene (reference sequence). The CDR3 has 16 amino acids. DNA for the CDR3: TGTGCCTGGAGTGTACGGGGTCTGGCCTCCTACAATGAGCAGTTCTTC. Translated: CAWSVRGLASYNEQFF.

A few counts support this clonotype. The chain is built from TRBV20-1 and TRBJ1-5, with 7 bases identical to TRBD1. Germline-derived CDR1 and CDR2 are DFQATT and SNEGSKA (reference sequence). CDR3 length: 13 amino acids. The V and J ends lost 5 bases and 4 bases, in that order; junction bases with no gene match: 5. The CDR3 region is CSAADRVNQPQHF. The CDR3 bases are TGCAGTGCTGCCGACAGGGTAAATCAGCCCCAGCATTTT.

The V gene is TRBV5-6, the J gene TRBJ1-2; D call uncertain. V lost 1 base and J 2 bases, leaving 15 bases between the germline ends. The CDR3 is 16 amino acids. Germline V gene sequence: CDR1 SGHDT, CDR2 YYEEEE. This chain's CDR3 is CASSLSQAEKNYGYTF. In nucleotides, the CDR3 is TGTGCCAGCAGCTTGTCGCAGGCGGAAAAAAACTATGGCTACACCTTC.

This clonotype has a count of ten or more. The chain joins TRBV29-1 to TRBJ2-3; 7 bases agree with TRBD2. The CDR3 extends over 14 amino acids. Looked up from germline, CDR1 is SQVTM and CDR2 is ANQGSEA. Trimming at V came to 4 bases and at J to 1 base, leaving 5 bases not matched to a gene. CDR3 DNA sequence: TGCAGCGTTGCGGGGGGTGGAGGCACAGATACGCAGTATTTT. It codes for CSVAGGGGTDTQYF.

J is TRBJ2-1 and V is TRBV5-1, with 7 bases identical to TRBD2. Trimming cost V 3 bases and J 8 bases; bases outside gene matches: 8. This CDR3 is built from 14 residues. Per the germline V gene, CDR1 is SGHRS and CDR2 is YFSETQ. CDR3 DNA: TGCGCCAGCAGCTCATGGGACTATGTCTATGAGCAGTTCTTC. It yields the protein CASSSWDYVYEQFF.

This clonotype has just a few counts. The CDR3 region has the DNA TGTGCCATCAGTGAGTCGAAACCGGGACAGACGACAACTAATGAAAAACTGTTTTTT. Encoded protein: CAISESKPGQTTTNEKLFF. The gene calls are TRBV10-3 and TRBJ1-4; TRBD1 aligns across 7 bases. Per germline, CDR1 ENHRY and CDR2 SYGVKD. V shed 0 bases, J shed 0 bases, and the junction held 10 bases outside the gene matches. CDR3 length: 19 amino acids.

This clonotype was detected many times. V gene TRBV12-3 or TRBV12-4 combines with J gene TRBJ1-1, with D unresolved. The CDR3 spans 13 residues. V lost 2 bases, J lost 3 bases, and 7 bases lay in between. The CDR3 protein is CASSLRGDTEAFF. The CDR3 coding sequence is TGTGCCAGCAGTTTACGGGGTGACACTGAAGCTTTCTTT.

The chain is built from TRBV7-2 and TRBJ2-4; D possibly matches TRBD1 or TRBD2 (5 bases each). The length of the CDR3 is 16 residues. Germline CDR1 and CDR2: SGHTA and FQGNSA. Trimming took off 5 bases at V and 0 bases at J, with 14 bases between the two ends. DNA of the CDR3: TGTGCCAGCAGCCTTGGGACCGAACTAGCCAAAAACATTCAGTACTTC. This codes for CASSLGTELAKNIQYF.

The gene calls are TRBV12-3 or TRBV12-4 and TRBJ2-3, with 11 nucleotides matching TRBD2. The CDR3 totals 16 residues. The J segment lost 4 bases and the V segment lost 6 bases, leaving 9 bases of the junction unmatched. The DNA for the CDR3 is TGTGCCAGCAGACGAAATAGCGGGGGGGGCGCAGATACGCAGTATTTT. Translation: CASRRNSGGGADTQYF.